The rows below give T cell receptor beta chains drawn from one sample of a study of shared clonotypes between healthy human individuals. The protocol was immunoSEQ multiplex PCR, while the TCRdb copy is restricted to in-frame clones and leaves out a portion. The table includes about 1 million clones, under 80% detected once. The sequenced material came from memory CD4+ T cells sorted from blood. The receptor set was obtained from a man younger than 30 in good health. The CDR3 runs from the conserved cysteine through the conserved F or W. D genes are given only for firm matches. A clone size is listed for some rows: how often the clone was seen (once, few, many), or a class if it is expanded.

abundance: .; d_gene: .; v_gene: TRBV11-3; j_gene: TRBJ1-1; CDR3nt: TGTGCCAGCAGCCCGACTAAGGGGAACACTGAAGCTTTCTTT; CDR3aa: CASSPTKGNTEAFF
abundance: .; d_gene: .; v_gene: TRBV5-6; j_gene: TRBJ1-2; CDR3nt: TGTGCCAGCAGCTTGTACGTGGTTAACTATGGCTACACCTTC; CDR3aa: CASSLYVVNYGYTF
abundance: many; d_gene: TRBD2; v_gene: TRBV27; j_gene: TRBJ2-5; CDR3nt: TGTGCCAGCAGCCCTTCTAGCGGGGGGAAAGAGACCCAGTACTTC; CDR3aa: CASSPSSGGKETQYF
abundance: once; d_gene: TRBD1; v_gene: TRBV2; j_gene: TRBJ2-5; CDR3nt: TGTGCCAGCAGACAGGGGGGCCAAGAGACCCAGTACTTC; CDR3aa: CASRQGGQETQYF
abundance: .; d_gene: TRBD1; v_gene: TRBV4-1; j_gene: TRBJ2-7; CDR3nt: TGCGCCAGCAGCCAGGGACAGGGGACCTTTTACGAGCAGTACTTC; CDR3aa: CASSQGQGTFYEQYF
abundance: once; d_gene: .; v_gene: TRBV6-1; j_gene: TRBJ1-6; CDR3nt: TGTGCCAGCAGTGAATTAGTGCTACAGCGGAATTCACCCCTCCACTTT; CDR3aa: CASSELVLQRNSPLHF
abundance: .; d_gene: .; v_gene: TRBV27; j_gene: TRBJ1-6; CDR3nt: TGTGCCAGCAGTTTCGTCAGGGGATCACCCCTCCACTTT; CDR3aa: CASSFVRGSPLHF
abundance: .; d_gene: TRBD1; v_gene: TRBV5-1; j_gene: TRBJ2-3; CDR3nt: TGCGCCAGCAGCATGGGGACAGGGGGCTATAGGACAGATACGCAGTATTTT; CDR3aa: CASSMGTGGYRTDTQYF
abundance: .; d_gene: .; v_gene: TRBV5-1; j_gene: TRBJ1-1; CDR3nt: TGCGCCAGCAGCTTGAACCTCATGAACACTGAAGCTTTCTTT; CDR3aa: CASSLNLMNTEAFF
abundance: .; d_gene: .; v_gene: TRBV4-1; j_gene: TRBJ1-1; CDR3nt: TGCGCCAGCAGCCGGACAAGGTCGAACACTGAAGCTTTCTTT; CDR3aa: CASSRTRSNTEAFF
abundance: .; d_gene: .; v_gene: TRBV14; j_gene: TRBJ2-1; CDR3nt: TGTGCCAGCAGCCAAGACTGGAATGAGCAGTTCTTC; CDR3aa: CASSQDWNEQFF
abundance: once; d_gene: .; v_gene: TRBV5-6; j_gene: TRBJ1-2; CDR3nt: TGTGCCAGCAGCTCCGAATTGCAGGGAGGAAACTATGGCTACACCTTC; CDR3aa: CASSSELQGGNYGYTF